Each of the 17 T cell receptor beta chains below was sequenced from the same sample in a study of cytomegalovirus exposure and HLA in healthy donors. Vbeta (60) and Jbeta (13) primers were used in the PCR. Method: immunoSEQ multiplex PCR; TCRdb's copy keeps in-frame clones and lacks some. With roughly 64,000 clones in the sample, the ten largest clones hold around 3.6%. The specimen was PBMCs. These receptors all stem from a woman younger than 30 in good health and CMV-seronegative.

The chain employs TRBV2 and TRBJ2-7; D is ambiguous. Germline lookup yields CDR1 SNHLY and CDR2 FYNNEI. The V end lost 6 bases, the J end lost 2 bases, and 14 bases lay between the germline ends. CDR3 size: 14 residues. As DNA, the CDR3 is TGTGCCAGCAGCACCCCTTTGGGCGCCTACGAGCAGTACTTC. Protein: CASSTPLGAYEQYF.

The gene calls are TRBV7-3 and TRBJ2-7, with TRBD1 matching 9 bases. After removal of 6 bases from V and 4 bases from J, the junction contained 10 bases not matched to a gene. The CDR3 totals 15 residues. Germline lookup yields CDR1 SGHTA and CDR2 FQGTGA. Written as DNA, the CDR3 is TGTGCCAGCAGTGCTGCGGGACAGGGTGTTTACGAGCAGTACTTC. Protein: CASSAAGQGVYEQYF. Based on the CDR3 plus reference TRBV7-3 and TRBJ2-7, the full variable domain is GAGVSQTPSNKVTEKGKYVELRCDPISGHTALYWYRQSLGQGPEFLIYFQGTGAADDSGLPNDRFFAVRPEGSVSTLKIQRTERGDSAVYLCASSAAGQGVYEQYFGPGTRLTVT.

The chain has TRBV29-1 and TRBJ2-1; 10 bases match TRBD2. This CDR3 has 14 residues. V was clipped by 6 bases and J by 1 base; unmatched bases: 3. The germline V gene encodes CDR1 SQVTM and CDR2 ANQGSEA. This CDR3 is CSVTSGKSYNEQFF. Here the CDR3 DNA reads TGCAGCGTAACTAGCGGGAAATCCTACAATGAGCAGTTCTTC.

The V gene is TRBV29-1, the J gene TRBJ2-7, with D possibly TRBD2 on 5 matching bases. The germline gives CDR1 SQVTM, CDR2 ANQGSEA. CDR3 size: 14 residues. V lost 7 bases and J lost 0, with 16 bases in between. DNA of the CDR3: TGCAGCGCACGGATCGATGGGAGCTCCTACGAGCAGTACTTC. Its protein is CSARIDGSSYEQYF.

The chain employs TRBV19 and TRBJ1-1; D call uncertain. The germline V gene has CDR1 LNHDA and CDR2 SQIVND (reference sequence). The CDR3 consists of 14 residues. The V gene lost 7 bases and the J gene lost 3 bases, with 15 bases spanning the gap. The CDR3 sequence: CASTPGNGDTEAFF. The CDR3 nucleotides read TGTGCCAGTACGCCAGGCAACGGGGACACTGAAGCTTTCTTT.

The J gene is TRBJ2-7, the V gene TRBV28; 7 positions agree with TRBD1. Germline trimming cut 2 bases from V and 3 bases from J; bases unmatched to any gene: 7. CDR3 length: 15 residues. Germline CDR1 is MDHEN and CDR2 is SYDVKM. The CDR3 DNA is TGTGCCAGCAGTTTAAGTCCACAGGGGTTCTACGAGCAGTACTTC. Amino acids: CASSLSPQGFYEQYF.

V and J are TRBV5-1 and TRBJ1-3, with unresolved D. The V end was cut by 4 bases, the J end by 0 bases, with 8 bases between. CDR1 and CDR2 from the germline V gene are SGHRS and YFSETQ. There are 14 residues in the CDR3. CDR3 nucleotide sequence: TGCGCCAGCAGCGGTACTAGCTCTGGAAACACCATATATTTT. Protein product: CASSGTSSGNTIYF.

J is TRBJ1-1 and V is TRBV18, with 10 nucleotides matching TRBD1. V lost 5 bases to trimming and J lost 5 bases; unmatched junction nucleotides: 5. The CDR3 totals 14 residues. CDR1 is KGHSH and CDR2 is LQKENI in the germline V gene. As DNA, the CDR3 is TGTGCCAGCTCATCGACAGGGGGCGCGACTGAAGCTTTCTTT. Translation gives CASSSTGGATEAFF.

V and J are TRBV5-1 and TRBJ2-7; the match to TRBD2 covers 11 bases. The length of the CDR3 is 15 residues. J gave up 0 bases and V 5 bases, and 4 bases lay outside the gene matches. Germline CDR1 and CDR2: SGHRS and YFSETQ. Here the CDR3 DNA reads TGCGCCAGCAGAAGTAGCGGGGGGGACTCCTACGAGCAGTACTTC. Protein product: CASRSSGGDSYEQYF.

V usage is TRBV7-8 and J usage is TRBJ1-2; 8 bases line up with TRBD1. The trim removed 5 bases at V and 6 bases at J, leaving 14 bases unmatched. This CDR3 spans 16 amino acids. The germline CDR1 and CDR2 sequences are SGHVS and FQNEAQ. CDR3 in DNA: TGTGCCAGCAGCCCCCATCGGACAGGGAAAGGGCATGGCTACACCTTC. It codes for CASSPHRTGKGHGYTF.

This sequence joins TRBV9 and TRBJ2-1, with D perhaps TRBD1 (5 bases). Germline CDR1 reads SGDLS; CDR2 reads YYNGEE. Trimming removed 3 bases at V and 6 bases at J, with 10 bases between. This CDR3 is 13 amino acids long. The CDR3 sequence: CASSARVSNEQFF. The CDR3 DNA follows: TGTGCCAGCAGCGCCAGGGTCAGCAATGAGCAGTTCTTC.

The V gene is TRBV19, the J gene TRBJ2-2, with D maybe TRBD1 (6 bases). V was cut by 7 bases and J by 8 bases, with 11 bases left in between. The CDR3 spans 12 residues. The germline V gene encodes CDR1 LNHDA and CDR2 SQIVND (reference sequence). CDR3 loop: CASTKGEGELFF. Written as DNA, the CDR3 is TGTGCCAGTACTAAGGGGGAAGGGGAGCTGTTTTTT.

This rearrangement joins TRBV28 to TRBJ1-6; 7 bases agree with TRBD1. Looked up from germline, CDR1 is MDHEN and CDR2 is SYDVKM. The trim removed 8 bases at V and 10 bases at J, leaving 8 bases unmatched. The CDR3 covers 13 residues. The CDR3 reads CASGGGRYSPLHF. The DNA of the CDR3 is TGTGCCAGCGGAGGGGGCAGGTACTCACCCCTCCACTTT.

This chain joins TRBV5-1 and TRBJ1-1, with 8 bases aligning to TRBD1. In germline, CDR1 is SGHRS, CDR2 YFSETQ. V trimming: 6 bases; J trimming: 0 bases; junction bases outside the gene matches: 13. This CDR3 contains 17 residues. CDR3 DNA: TGCGCCAGCACTCCTGGGCCGACAGGGGTAGTGAACACTGAAGCTTTCTTT. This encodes CASTPGPTGVVNTEAFF.

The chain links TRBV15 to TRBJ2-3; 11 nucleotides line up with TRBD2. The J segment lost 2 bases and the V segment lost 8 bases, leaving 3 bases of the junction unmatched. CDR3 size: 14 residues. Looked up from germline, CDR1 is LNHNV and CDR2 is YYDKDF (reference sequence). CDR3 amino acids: CATRLAGPTDTQYF. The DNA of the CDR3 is TGTGCCACCCGACTAGCGGGGCCCACAGATACGCAGTATTTT.

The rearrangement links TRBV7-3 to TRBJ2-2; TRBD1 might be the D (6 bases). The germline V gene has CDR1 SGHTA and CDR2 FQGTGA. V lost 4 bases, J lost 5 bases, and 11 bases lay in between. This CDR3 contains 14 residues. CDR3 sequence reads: CASSYRGGTGELFF. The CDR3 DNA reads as TGTGCCAGCAGCTATAGAGGGGGAACCGGGGAGCTGTTTTTT.

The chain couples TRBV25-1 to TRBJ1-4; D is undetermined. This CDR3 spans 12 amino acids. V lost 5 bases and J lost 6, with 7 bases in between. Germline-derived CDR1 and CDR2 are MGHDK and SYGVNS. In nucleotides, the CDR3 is TGTGCCAGCAGTCCTCCAGATGAAAAACTGTTTTTT. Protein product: CASSPPDEKLFF. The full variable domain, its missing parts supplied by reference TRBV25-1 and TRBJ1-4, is EADIYQTPRYLVIGTGKKITLECSQTMGHDKMYWYQQDPGMELHLIHYSYGVNSTEKGDLSSESTVSRIRTEHFPLTLESARPSHTSQYLCASSPPDEKLFFGSGTQLSVL.